The rows below give T cell receptor beta chains drawn from one sample of a study of blood T cell repertoires in COVID-19. Some clones are missing from TCRdb's copy, which holds only in-frame ones; the method was immunoSEQ multiplex PCR. There are tens of thousands of clones in the sample; over 80% occur only once, and roughly 2.5% lies in the top ten. The sequenced material came from peripheral blood. All receptors derive from a man older than 75 with active or convalescent COVID-19. CDR3s include the opening cysteine and the closing phenylalanine or tryptophan. A D gene is named only where the DNA matches it firmly. Part of the rows lack a size; the others show once, few, many or a class for expanded clones.

V	size	J	D	DNA	CDR3
TRBV11-2	few	TRBJ2-3	TRBD1	TGTGCCAGCAGCCGGACAGGGCGTGGCACAGATACGCAGTATTTT	CASSRTGRGTDTQYF
TRBV2	.	TRBJ1-5	.	TGTGCCAGCAGTGAAGCGCTGCGCTATCAGCCCCAGCATTTT	CASSEALRYQPQHF
TRBV18	.	TRBJ1-1	.	TGTGCCAGCTCACCTCAGACAGGGAACACTGAAGCTTTCTTT	CASSPQTGNTEAFF
TRBV13	.	TRBJ1-6	.	TGTGCCAGCAGCAGCCGGGATTGGGGTTCACCCCTCCACTTT	CASSSRDWGSPLHF
TRBV2	.	TRBJ1-1	TRBD1	TGTGCCAGCAGAAGAGGGACAGGGCGCTTCCTAACTGAAGCTTTCTTT	CASRRGTGRFLTEAFF
TRBV30	.	TRBJ1-2	.	TGTGCCTGGGGGGAGCAGGGTAACTCTGGCTACACCTTC	CAWGEQGNSGYTF
TRBV6-5	.	TRBJ1-5	.	TGTGCCAGCACATGGGGGCAGGGACATCAGCCCCAGCATTTT	CASTWGQGHQPQHF
TRBV5-4	.	TRBJ2-3	TRBD1	TGTGCCAGCAGCTCAGACAGGGGGCGGTGGGTTTGGACAGATACGCAGTATTTT	CASSSDRGRWVWTDTQYF
TRBV28	.	TRBJ2-7	TRBD2	TGTGCCAGCTGGGAGGGGAGCAGGGAGCAGTACTTC	CASWEGSREQYF
TRBV20-1	.	TRBJ2-1	.	TGCAGTGCTAGAGGATCCGGTGAGCAGTTCTTC	CSARGSGEQFF
TRBV20-1	.	TRBJ1-1	.	TGCAGTGCTTCCAGGCCCACTGAAGCTTTCTTT	CSASRPTEAFF
TRBV11-3	once	TRBJ2-7	.	TGTGCCAGCAGCCCCCAGGGAGGACTAACCTACGAGCAGTACTTC	CASSPQGGLTYEQYF
TRBV5-1	.	TRBJ2-1	.	TGCGCCAGCAGCTTGGTTGGATCCGGGAACGAGCAGTTCTTC	CASSLVGSGNEQFF
TRBV4-2	once	TRBJ1-6	TRBD1	TGTGCCAGCCGCACCGGGACAGGGATTTATAATTCACCCCTCCACTTT	CASRTGTGIYNSPLHF
TRBV6-2/TRBV6-3	.	TRBJ2-6	TRBD2	TGTGCCAGCAGCCAGATGGGGAGGGGCTCTGGGGCCAACGTCCTGACTTTC	CASSQMGRGSGANVLTF
TRBV19	.	TRBJ2-6	TRBD2	TGTGCCAGTAGTATAGCTCGGGGGGCTGGGGCCAACGTCCTGACTTTC	CASSIARGAGANVLTF
TRBV12-2	.	TRBJ1-1	.	TGTGCAAGTCGCTTATTGGCCGCAAACACTGAAGCTTTCTTT	CASRLLAANTEAFF
TRBV28	.	TRBJ1-2	TRBD1	TGTGCCAGCAGCTTAGCCGGGACAGGGGCCTTATCGTTTGGCTACACCTTC	CASSLAGTGALSFGYTF
TRBV5-1	.	TRBJ1-2	TRBD1	TGCGCCAGCAGCCCCGGGACAGCTAACTATGGCTACACCTTC	CASSPGTANYGYTF
TRBV11-2	few	TRBJ1-1	TRBD1	TGTGCCAGCAGCTTGATACCGGACAGGGGGAATGAAGCTTTCTTT	CASSLIPDRGNEAFF
TRBV29-1	.	TRBJ2-2	.	TGCAGCGCCTTCAACACCGGGGAGCTGTTTTTT	CSAFNTGELFF
TRBV5-5	.	TRBJ1-5	.	TGTGCCAGCAGCCGCGGGGCGGGCAGTCAGCCCCAGCATTTT	CASSRGAGSQPQHF
TRBV10-3	.	TRBJ2-7	.	TGTGCCATCAGTGAGGGGGCGGCCTACGAGCAGTACTTC	CAISEGAAYEQYF
TRBV29-1	.	TRBJ1-2	TRBD1	TGCAGCGTTAAAGGGACAGATGCCTATGGCTACACCTTC	CSVKGTDAYGYTF
TRBV19	few	TRBJ1-5	.	TGTGCCAGTAGTTTCCAACAGGGAAAACAGCCCCAGCATTTT	CASSFQQGKQPQHF
TRBV18	.	TRBJ2-6	TRBD1	TGTGCCAGCTCACCCCCAGGGGGCCGCGGGGCCAACGTCCTGACTTTC	CASSPPGGRGANVLTF
TRBV28	.	TRBJ2-7	TRBD1	TGTGCCAGCACCGGGAAGGGGGCAGGGTACGAGCAGTACTTC	CASTGKGAGYEQYF
TRBV6-2/TRBV6-3	.	TRBJ1-6	TRBD1	TGTGCCAGCAGCGGGGGACAGGGTATTCGGAGTCCTTATTCACCCCTCCACTTT	CASSGGQGIRSPYSPLHF
TRBV30	.	TRBJ1-3	.	TGTGCTCTCGAGGAGGACTCTGGAAACACCATATATTTT	CALEEDSGNTIYF
TRBV29-1	.	TRBJ2-5	.	TGCAGCGTTGGTAGGACAACCGAGACCCAGTACTTC	CSVGRTTETQYF
TRBV6-4	few	TRBJ2-5	.	TGTGCCAGCAGTTGGGGGCAGACTCGGGAGACCCAGTACTTC	CASSWGQTRETQYF
TRBV5-5	few	TRBJ1-5	TRBD1	TGTGCCAGCAGCCCAGGGACAGGGGGCCTTCGGGATCAGCCCCAGCATTTT	CASSPGTGGLRDQPQHF
TRBV7-6	.	TRBJ2-1	TRBD1	TGTGCCAGCAGTCCGGGACAGGGCTACAATGAGCAGTTCTTC	CASSPGQGYNEQFF
TRBV2	.	TRBJ1-5	TRBD1	TGTGCCAGCAGAAGGGACAGGGGAAGCAATCAGCCCCAGCATTTT	CASRRDRGSNQPQHF
TRBV6-5	.	TRBJ1-5	.	TGTGCCAGCGGGTGGGGCAGGAGCAATCAGCCCCAGCATTTT	CASGWGRSNQPQHF
TRBV11-2	.	TRBJ2-3	.	TGTGCCAGCAGCTTCATAATTGATCCCAGGGTTGATACGCAGTATTTT	CASSFIIDPRVDTQYF
TRBV3-1/TRBV3-2	few	TRBJ2-7	.	TGTGCCAGCAGCCAAGCAGGGGAATCCCACGAGCAGTACTTC	CASSQAGESHEQYF
TRBV30	.	TRBJ2-5	.	TGTGCCTGGGTAAAGGGGATAGGGGTGAAGGGAGAGACCCAGTACTTC	CAWVKGIGVKGETQYF
TRBV7-9	.	TRBJ1-1	TRBD1	TGTGCCAGCAGACCTGGACAGGGGGTGACGACTGAAGCTTTCTTT	CASRPGQGVTTEAFF
TRBV27	.	TRBJ2-3	.	TGTGCCAGCAGTCGATTACTGGCAGATACGCAGTATTTT	CASSRLLADTQYF
TRBV19	.	TRBJ2-3	TRBD2	TGTGCCAGTAGTCTCGGCGGGAGCGCAGATACGCAGTATTTT	CASSLGGSADTQYF
TRBV19	.	TRBJ2-1	TRBD2	TGTGCCAGTACGGTAGCGGGATACTACAATGAGCAGTTCTTC	CASTVAGYYNEQFF
TRBV5-1	.	TRBJ2-7	.	TGCGCCAGCAGCTTGGAGGGGGGGCCACCCTACGAGCAGTACTTC	CASSLEGGPPYEQYF
TRBV13	.	TRBJ2-2	TRBD1	TGTGCCAGCAGGCTAGGACAGGGCTCGAACACCGGGGAGCTGTTTTTT	CASRLGQGSNTGELFF
TRBV27	.	TRBJ2-1	.	TGTGCCAGCAGATCACTAGAAGTTCCTTACAATGAGCAGTTCTTC	CASRSLEVPYNEQFF
TRBV7-6	.	TRBJ2-3	.	TGTGCCAGCAGCTTGTCATCGTCGTCGAGTCCGGATACGCAGTATTTT	CASSLSSSSSPDTQYF
TRBV10-3	.	TRBJ1-6	.	TGTGCCATCAGTCAGGGTGGCGAGCTCCACTTT	CAISQGGELHF
TRBV29-1	.	TRBJ2-5	.	TGCAGCGTTACTAACCCAGAGACCCAGTACTTC	CSVTNPETQYF
TRBV24-1	few	TRBJ1-4	.	TGTGCCACTTGGGGGGCAACTAATGAAAAACTGTTTTTT	CATWGATNEKLFF
TRBV7-9	.	TRBJ1-2	TRBD1	TGTGCCAGCAGCTCGACCAGGGGGAGCTACACCTTC	CASSSTRGSYTF
TRBV7-9	.	TRBJ1-2	TRBD1	TGTGCCAGCAGCCCCAGGACAGGGGGCCCCTCCGGCTACACCTTC	CASSPRTGGPSGYTF
TRBV12-3/TRBV12-4	.	TRBJ1-2	TRBD1	TGTGCCAGCAGTCAACAGGGGACCTATGGCTACACCTTC	CASSQQGTYGYTF
TRBV6-1	.	TRBJ1-2	.	TGTGCCAGCAGTGATCCAGGCTATGGCTACACCTTC	CASSDPGYGYTF
TRBV29-1	.	TRBJ2-7	.	TGCAGCTCGAAACAGGGTGCCGAGCAGTACTTC	CSSKQGAEQYF
TRBV7-6	.	TRBJ2-5	TRBD1	TGTGCCAGCAGCCCTGGGACAGGGGGCGCCATAAACCAAGAGACCCAGTACTTC	CASSPGTGGAINQETQYF